This T cell receptor beta chain was retrieved from a study of blood T cell repertoires in COVID-19. Study at large: Spain, Italy and the United States supplied samples that represented acute and convalescent COVID-19. The analysed material was cDNA or gDNA that came from T cells, B-cell-depleted T cells, or PBMCs.

Generated by immunoSEQ multiplex PCR, the TCRdb table keeps only in-frame clones and is missing some. Among about 300,000 clones, under 90% were seen once, and the ten largest hold approximately 5.5%. Cohort placement rested on clinical history that participants reported themselves. The sequencing input was PBMCs or T cells enriched from blood (not recorded which). The clonotype originates from a man in his fifties or sixties who had recovered from COVID-19.

The CDR3 DNA follows: TGTGCCAGCAGCCTCCTGGGGGGGAGCTCCTACAATGAGCAGTTCTTC. This gives the protein CASSLLGGSSYNEQFF. This chain uses TRBV14 with TRBJ2-1, with 7 bases that match TRBD2. With V trimmed by 4 bases and J by 0 bases, 6 bases remained unmatched. Looked up from germline, CDR1 is SGHDN and CDR2 is FVKESK. The CDR3 spans 16 residues. The variable domain in full, completed from reference TRBV14 and TRBJ2-1, reads EAGVTQFPSHSVIEKGQTVTLRCDPISGHDNLYWYRRVMGKEIKFLLHFVKESKQDESGMPNNRFLAERTGGTYSTLKVQPAELEDSGVYFCASSLLGGSSYNEQFFGPGTRLTVL.